This passage covers 25 T cell receptor beta chains from one sample sequenced in a study of early T cells in non-severe SARS-CoV-2 infection (dated by TCRdb to the early 2020s). The library was produced with 5' RACE. Sequencer: NextSeq 500. The raw public data were reprocessed by TCRdb itself: fastp quality trimming at Q25, MiXCR clonotype calling, in-frame beta chains only. One record per CDR3 amino acid sequence lists the most common genes and DNA. The table for this sample lists 80,000 to 95,000 distinct CDR3 sequences; around 15% of them were counted only once. The top ten clonotypes cover around 5.8% of the sample. Sequenced sample: whole blood. The receptor source for this set is an adult who was a healthcare worker with PCR-confirmed SARS-CoV-2 infection or an uninfected control (not recorded which).

The genes are TRBV7-2 and TRBJ2-3; D is unresolved. The CDR3 totals 14 residues. With 4 bases removed from V and 2 bases from J, the gap between germline ends came to 10 bases. Germline CDR1 reads SGHTA; CDR2 reads FQGNSA. DNA of the CDR3: TGTGCCAGCAGCTGGCAAAAAAACACAGATACGCAGTATTTT. Protein product: CASSWQKNTDTQYF.

The V call is TRBV28, the J call TRBJ1-1; D not resolved. The CDR3 has 17 amino acids. Germline loops: CDR1 MDHEN, CDR2 SYDVKM. Trimming shortened V by 3 bases and J by 2 bases, and 19 bases separated the two germline ends. CDR3 sequence: CASSFRRNLDFNTEAFF. The CDR3 coding sequence is TGTGCCAGCAGTTTTAGGCGGAACTTAGACTTCAACACTGAAGCTTTCTTT.

This clonotype was found a few times. This chain links TRBV29-1 with TRBJ2-2; D not certain. With 3 bases removed from V and 1 base from J, the gap between germline ends came to 3 bases. The CDR3 is made up of 12 amino acids. Germline lookup yields CDR1 SQVTM and CDR2 ANQGSEA. The CDR3 here is CSVEENTGELFF. CDR3 nucleotide sequence: TGCAGCGTTGAGGAGAACACCGGGGAGCTGTTTTTT.

This chain links TRBV19 with TRBJ1-5; D gene uncertain. This CDR3 contains 14 residues. Germline CDR1 and CDR2: LNHDA and SQIVND (reference sequence). V lost 4 bases, J lost 5 bases, and 12 bases lay in between. CDR3 bases: TGTGCCAGTAGTACAGGTGCAGGCGATCAGCCCCAGCATTTT. Its protein product is CASSTGAGDQPQHF.

The genes are TRBV29-1 and TRBJ1-3; the D is unclear. The CDR3 spans 13 residues. The V gene lost 4 bases and the J gene lost 4 bases, with 11 bases spanning the gap. Germline V gives CDR1 SQVTM, CDR2 ANQGSEA. CDR3 residues: CSVGAGSGNTIYF. CDR3 nucleotides: TGCAGCGTTGGGGCGGGCTCCGGAAACACCATATATTTT.

The V gene is TRBV19, the J gene TRBJ2-5; perhaps TRBD2 as D (5 bases). The germline V gene has CDR1 LNHDA and CDR2 SQIVND (reference sequence). Trimming pared 3 bases from V and 3 bases from J, leaving 8 bases between. The CDR3 length is 13 residues. CDR3 nucleotides: TGTGCCAGTAGTATGGGGAGCGAAGAGACCCAGTACTTC. Translation gives CASSMGSEETQYF.

The chain carries TRBV10-3 and TRBJ1-5; D is ambiguous. Germline CDR1 reads ENHRY; CDR2 reads SYGVKD. The CDR3 covers 12 residues. With 2 bases removed from V and 7 bases from J, the gap between germline ends came to 6 bases. CDR3 DNA sequence: TGTGCCATCAGTGAGATGGAACAGCCCCAGCATTTT. The encoded protein is CAISEMEQPQHF.

Many counts were recorded for this clonotype. The V call is TRBV5-1, the J call TRBJ1-2; the D gene is possibly TRBD1 (5 bases). V was pared by 0 bases and J by 4 bases, with 10 bases between. The CDR3 loop spans 14 amino acids. The germline gives CDR1 SGHRS, CDR2 YFSETQ. This CDR3 reads CASSLVREPYGYTF. CDR3 nucleotides: TGCGCCAGCAGCTTGGTCAGGGAGCCCTATGGCTACACCTTC.

Only a few counts were recorded for this clonotype. The chain links TRBV5-1 to TRBJ2-7; D might be TRBD2 (5 bases). This CDR3 has 15 amino acids. Germline lookup yields CDR1 SGHRS and CDR2 YFSETQ. Trimming took off 0 bases at V and 1 base at J, with 11 bases between the two ends. The chain's CDR3 is CASSLGGANSYEQYF. The CDR3 DNA reads TGCGCCAGCAGCTTGGGGGGAGCCAATTCCTACGAGCAGTACTTC.

In this sample, this clonotype turned up many times. The CDR3 nucleotides are TGTGCCAGCAGCCTAAGGGACAGCCAGAACTATGGCTACACCTTC. Translating gives CASSLRDSQNYGYTF. The chain carries TRBV3-1 and TRBJ1-2, with 7 bases matching TRBD1. Germline CDR1 reads LGHDT; CDR2 reads YNNKEL (reference sequence). The CDR3 is made up of 15 amino acids. With 4 bases clipped from V and 2 bases from J, the junction kept 7 bases outside the gene matches.

The chain carries TRBV12-3 or TRBV12-4 and TRBJ1-6, with D tentatively TRBD1 (5 bases). V shed 5 bases and J shed 7 bases, with 12 bases lying between them. The CDR3 is made up of 14 amino acids. The chain's CDR3 is CASSGTWGNSPLHF. The CDR3 DNA reads as TGTGCCAGCAGTGGGACTTGGGGGAATTCACCCCTCCACTTT.

The rearrangement uses TRBV7-2 and TRBJ2-7, with D perhaps TRBD1 (6 bases). The CDR3 length is 15 residues. Germline CDR1 reads SGHTA; CDR2 reads FQGNSA. V shed 7 bases and J shed 6 bases, with 22 bases lying between them. The CDR3 bases are TGTGCCAGCACCCTACAAGTTCAGGGGCTGAGCGAGCAGTACTTC. Its protein is CASTLQVQGLSEQYF.

CDR3 DNA sequence: TGTGCCAGCAGTCAGGGACAGGGGGCCTTAGGGCAGCCCCAGCATTTT. This encodes CASSQGQGALGQPQHF. The chain combines TRBV7-2 with TRBJ1-5; 12 nucleotides match TRBD1. CDR3 length: 16 residues. The V segment lost 6 bases and the J segment 7 bases; nucleotides outside the gene matches: 10. Germline CDR1 SGHTA, CDR2 FQGNSA.

The chain employs TRBV9 and TRBJ2-4; no definite D call. CDR3 length: 14 amino acids. Germline lookup yields CDR1 SGDLS and CDR2 YYNGEE. V was clipped by 5 bases and J by 0 bases, with 9 bases between them. CDR3 DNA: TGTGCCAGCAGTTCGGACCTAGCCAAAAACATTCAGTACTTC. It is translated as CASSSDLAKNIQYF.

This clonotype was detected a few times. CDR3 sequence: CASSSWGQTYEQYF. The CDR3 nucleotides read TGTGCCAGTAGTAGCTGGGGGCAAACCTACGAGCAGTACTTC. The chain combines TRBV19 with TRBJ2-7; D is possibly TRBD1 (6 bases). CDR1 LNHDA and CDR2 SQIVND come from the germline V gene (reference sequence). V lost 4 bases and J lost 2, with 12 bases in between. This CDR3 spans 14 amino acids.

A few counts support this clonotype. This chain connects TRBV18 to TRBJ2-3; D ambiguous. Trimming took 3 bases from V and 5 from J, leaving 9 bases between them. Germline CDR1 KGHSH, CDR2 LQKENI. CDR3 size: 13 residues. In DNA, the CDR3 is TGTGCCAGCTCACCCCCCACGATAGATACGCAGTATTTT. Residues: CASSPPTIDTQYF.

This clonotype was found many times. The rearrangement joins TRBV28 to TRBJ2-6; D ambiguous. This CDR3 is built from 16 residues. Germline values: CDR1 MDHEN, CDR2 SYDVKM. With 3 bases removed from V and 0 bases from J, the gap between germline ends came to 9 bases. This chain's CDR3 is CASSFSRNSGANVLTF. CDR3 nucleotide sequence: TGTGCCAGCAGTTTTAGTCGGAACTCTGGGGCCAACGTCCTGACTTTC. Drawing the rest from reference TRBV28 and TRBJ2-6, the complete variable domain is DVKVTQSSRYLVKRTGEKVFLECVQDMDHENMFWYRQDPGLGLRLIYFSYDVKMKEKGDIPEGYSVSREKKERFSLILESASTNQTSMYLCASSFSRNSGANVLTFGAGSRLTVL.

The sample holds a few counts of this clonotype. The chain has TRBV9 and TRBJ2-7; D perhaps matches TRBD2 (6 bases). The CDR3 contains 14 residues. Germline values: CDR1 SGDLS, CDR2 YYNGEE. V was clipped by 4 bases and J by 6 bases, with 17 bases between them. CDR3 protein: CASSPGTLGLEQYF. CDR3 bases: TGTGCCAGCAGCCCCGGGACCCTGGGACTCGAGCAGTACTTC.

The chain carries TRBV6-2 or TRBV6-3 and TRBJ2-3; D is possibly TRBD2 (6 bases). The CDR3 has 14 residues. V lost 2 bases and J 4 bases, leaving 10 bases between the germline ends. Germline V gene data show CDR1 as MNHEY and CDR2 as SVGEGT. The CDR3 DNA sequence: TGTGCCAGCAGTTACCGCGGGGAGGCAGATACGCAGTATTTT. It codes for CASSYRGEADTQYF.

This clonotype has only a few counts. This chain connects TRBV12-3 or TRBV12-4 to TRBJ1-1; no clear D. CDR3 size: 14 residues. Trimming cost V 6 bases and J 0 bases, with 11 bases left between them. CDR3 residues: CASRGRDLNTEAFF. The CDR3 DNA reads TGTGCCAGCAGAGGTCGGGATTTGAACACTGAAGCTTTCTTT.

Many counts were recorded for this clonotype. J is TRBJ1-1 and V is TRBV20-1; the D is unclear. The CDR3 has 13 residues. Trimming pared 6 bases from V and 3 bases from J, leaving 14 bases between. The germline V gene encodes CDR1 DFQATT and CDR2 SNEGSKA (reference sequence). As DNA, the CDR3 is TGCAGTGCCCCGAGAGTCTGGGACACTGAAGCTTTCTTT. Protein sequence: CSAPRVWDTEAFF.

This clonotype appeared a few times. The V call is TRBV7-2, the J call TRBJ2-7; 9 bases are shared with TRBD2. From germline, CDR1 is SGHTA and CDR2 FQGNSA. Unmatched junction bases numbered 4, after V lost 1 base and J lost 6 bases. The CDR3 is 14 residues long. The CDR3 DNA reads TGTGCCAGCAGCTTAGGGCGGGGGGGAACCGAGCAGTACTTC. Translation gives CASSLGRGGTEQYF.

V gene TRBV12-3 or TRBV12-4 combines with J gene TRBJ2-5; no clear D gene. V was shortened by 9 bases and J by 2 bases, with 19 bases between the two germline ends. CDR3 size: 15 residues. This chain's CDR3 is CASLSYRSEQETQYF. The CDR3 DNA sequence: TGTGCCAGTCTCTCATATCGCAGTGAACAAGAGACCCAGTACTTC.

This clonotype was recorded many times. The gene calls are TRBV25-1 and TRBJ2-1, with D hard to call. The CDR3 length is 14 residues. V gave up 2 bases and J gave up 0 bases, with 5 bases separating them. In germline, CDR1 is MGHDK, CDR2 SYGVNS. The CDR3 bases are TGTGCCAGCAGTGAAACCAGCTCCTACAATGAGCAGTTCTTC. Protein: CASSETSSYNEQFF.

CDR3 DNA sequence: TGTGCCACCAGCAGGACCACTAGCGGAGGACAAGAGACCCAGTACTTC. This codes for CATSRTTSGGQETQYF. V is TRBV15 and J is TRBJ2-5, with 8 bases aligning to TRBD2. From germline, CDR1 is LNHNV and CDR2 YYDKDF (reference sequence). The CDR3 is made up of 16 amino acids. Trimming removed 3 bases from V and 2 bases from J; junction bases left unmatched: 8. Combining the CDR3 with reference TRBV15 and TRBJ2-5 gives the whole variable domain DAMVIQNPRYQVTQFGKPVTLSCSQTLNHNVMYWYQQKSSQAPKLLFHYYDKDFNNEADTPDNFQSRRPNTSFCFLDIRSPGLGDTAMYLCATSRTTSGGQETQYFGPGTRLLVL.